One and the same sample provided the 30 T cell receptor beta chains below, sequenced in a study of cytomegalovirus exposure and HLA in healthy donors. Measured with immunoSEQ multiplex PCR; TCRdb has only the in-frame clones, and not every one. The repertoire holds some 200,000 clones, with about 90% as singletons. The material sequenced was PBMCs. The receptor source for this set is a woman in her late teens or twenties in good health and CMV-seronegative.

The chain employs TRBV5-1 and TRBJ2-3; possible D gene TRBD1, 6 bases. Trimming removed 3 bases at V and 6 bases at J, with 11 bases between. The CDR3 sequence is 13 residues long. The V gene's germline CDR1 is SGHRS and CDR2 YFSETQ. CDR3 sequence: CASSWGGGDTQYF. As DNA, the CDR3 is TGCGCCAGCAGCTGGGGTGGGGGCGATACGCAGTATTTT.

The chain has TRBV19 and TRBJ2-1; no clear D gene. Per the germline V gene, CDR1 is LNHDA and CDR2 is SQIVND (reference sequence). The V gene lost 3 bases and the J gene lost 2 bases, with 5 bases spanning the gap. The CDR3 extends over 13 amino acids. The DNA of the CDR3 is TGTGCCAGTAGTATGACAACCTACAATGAGCAGTTCTTC. Its translation: CASSMTTYNEQFF.

The rearrangement links TRBV5-1 to TRBJ2-5; TRBD2 matches 7 bases. Germline V lookup: CDR1 SGHRS, CDR2 YFSETQ. J lost 5 bases, V lost 0 bases, and 10 bases had no gene match. The CDR3 consists of 16 residues. CDR3 DNA: TGCGCCAGCAGCTTGGATGTCGGGAGGCCCCAGGAGACCCAGTACTTC. Protein: CASSLDVGRPQETQYF.

This sequence joins TRBV27 and TRBJ2-7; perhaps TRBD1 as D (6 bases). Germline V gene sequence: CDR1 MNHEY, CDR2 SMNVEV (reference sequence). V lost 7 bases and J 3 bases, leaving 19 bases between the germline ends. The CDR3 is 15 amino acids. In nucleotides, the CDR3 is TGTGCCAGCAACCCTACTCCACAGGGTAGCTACGAGCAGTACTTC. It is translated as CASNPTPQGSYEQYF.

The chain has TRBV11-2 and TRBJ1-2; D is unresolved. Germline lookup yields CDR1 SGHAT and CDR2 FQNNGV. Deletions cut 0 bases from V and 1 base from J, with 6 bases between. The CDR3 loop spans 14 amino acids. The CDR3 reads CASSLDRNNYGYTF. Here the CDR3 DNA reads TGTGCCAGCAGCTTAGACAGGAATAACTATGGCTACACCTTC.

This rearrangement joins TRBV11-2 to TRBJ2-7, with D possibly matching TRBD2 (6 bases). The CDR3 sequence is 15 residues long. Trimming took off 1 base at V and 3 bases at J, with 13 bases between the two ends. From germline, CDR1 is SGHAT and CDR2 FQNNGV. For the CDR3, the DNA is TGTGCCAGCAGCTTAGCGCCTAGCGCTAACTACGAGCAGTACTTC. It codes for CASSLAPSANYEQYF.

The chain is built from TRBV11-2 and TRBJ1-2; 8 positions match TRBD1. The germline V gene encodes CDR1 SGHAT and CDR2 FQNNGV. This CDR3 has 13 amino acids. The V segment lost 2 bases and the J segment 7 bases; nucleotides outside the gene matches: 3. The CDR3 here is CASSLTGGIGYTF. CDR3 coding DNA: TGTGCCAGCAGCTTAACAGGGGGGATTGGCTACACCTTC.

The chain joins TRBV28 to TRBJ1-2; D is possibly TRBD1 (5 bases). Per the germline V gene, CDR1 is MDHEN and CDR2 is SYDVKM. CDR3 length: 20 amino acids. V was pared by 6 bases and J by 1 base, with 30 bases between. The chain's CDR3 is CASSLPADSAHSTINYGYTF. The CDR3 coding sequence is TGTGCCAGCAGCTTGCCCGCCGACAGCGCACACTCCACAATTAACTATGGCTACACCTTC.

This clone was counted only a few times. This chain links TRBV6-6 with TRBJ1-2; unclear D gene. Trimming left V 8 bases short and J 2 bases short, with 12 bases between. The CDR3 loop spans 13 amino acids. The germline V gene has CDR1 MNHNY and CDR2 SVGAGI (reference sequence). The DNA for the CDR3 is TGTGCCAGCTTCTTATCGGTAAACTATGGCTACACCTTC. It specifies CASFLSVNYGYTF.

CDR3 bases: TGTGCCAGCTCACCAGTCCCCCCAGGGGGCGCTTGGTACGAGCAGTACTTC. Its protein is CASSPVPPGGAWYEQYF. This chain connects TRBV18 to TRBJ2-7; 8 bases map to TRBD1. Germline V lookup: CDR1 KGHSH, CDR2 LQKENI. CDR3 length equals 17 residues. V gave up 2 bases and J gave up 4 bases; unmatched junction bases: 13.

V usage is TRBV10-2 and J usage is TRBJ2-5, with TRBD2 matching over 8 bases. Trimming removed 4 bases from V and 1 base from J; junction bases left unmatched: 8. Germline V gene lookup returns CDR1 WSHSY and CDR2 SAAADI. The CDR3 is 16 residues long. DNA for the CDR3: TGCGCCAGCAGTGCGTTAACTAGCGGATTCCAAGAGACCCAGTACTTC. Protein product: CASSALTSGFQETQYF.

The CDR3 DNA reads as TGTGCCAGCAGTTTATATCCAGGACTAGCGGGAGCTCGGGAGCAGTACTTC. The encoded protein is CASSLYPGLAGAREQYF. The rearrangement uses TRBV27 and TRBJ2-7, with 13 bases that match TRBD2. Germline-derived CDR1 and CDR2 are MNHEY and SMNVEV (reference sequence). This CDR3 has 17 residues. V was clipped by 1 base and J by 7 bases; unmatched bases: 10.

The V call is TRBV25-1, the J call TRBJ1-1; D is unclear. V lost 5 bases to trimming and J lost 4 bases, with 8 bases between them. This CDR3 is 12 amino acids long. Germline CDR1 and CDR2: MGHDK and SYGVNS. The CDR3 loop reads CASSLPGTEAFF. The DNA for the CDR3 is TGTGCCAGCAGTCTACCGGGCACTGAAGCTTTCTTT. Full variable domain (rest looked up from reference TRBV25-1 and TRBJ1-1): EADIYQTPRYLVIGTGKKITLECSQTMGHDKMYWYQQDPGMELHLIHYSYGVNSTEKGDLSSESTVSRIRTEHFPLTLESARPSHTSQYLCASSLPGTEAFFGQGTRLTVV.

This rearrangement joins TRBV19 to TRBJ2-2, with 8 nucleotides matching TRBD1. Trimming took 3 bases from V and 6 from J; bases not matched to a gene: 3. The CDR3 covers 14 residues. CDR1 and CDR2 (germline): LNHDA, SQIVND (reference sequence). The CDR3 nucleotides are TGTGCCAGTAGTATGGACAGGGAGGCCGGGGAGCTGTTTTTT. Translated, it gives CASSMDREAGELFF.

V and J are TRBV7-7 and TRBJ1-4; 9 bases map to TRBD1. The length of the CDR3 is 15 residues. V lost 6 bases, J lost 8 bases, and 10 bases stayed unmatched. Germline V gives CDR1 SSHAT, CDR2 FNYEAQ (reference sequence). The CDR3 loop is CASSRNRGLREKLFF. The CDR3 nucleotides are TGTGCCAGCAGTCGAAACAGGGGGCTACGGGAAAAACTGTTTTTT.

The chain uses TRBV14 and TRBJ2-7, with TRBD1 as a possible D gene (5 bases). Trimming took off 4 bases at V and 4 bases at J, with 20 bases between the two ends. The CDR3 length is 16 residues. Germline assignment: CDR1 SGHDN and CDR2 FVKESK. The CDR3 region has the DNA TGTGCCAGCAGCCCCAGTGGGGCAGGTCACCTATACGAGCAGTACTTC. This codes for CASSPSGAGHLYEQYF.

The chain employs TRBV7-9 and TRBJ2-7; a possible D gene is TRBD2 (6 bases). The CDR3 extends over 13 amino acids. The V gene lost 5 bases and the J gene lost 1 base, with 9 bases spanning the gap. CDR1 is SEHNR, CDR2 FQNEAQ, per germline (reference sequence). CDR3 sequence: CASSPSGSYEQYF. CDR3 DNA sequence: TGTGCCAGCAGCCCCAGCGGGTCCTACGAGCAGTACTTC.

The chain carries TRBV4-1 and TRBJ2-7, with TRBD1 identical over 10 bases. Germline CDR1 MGHRA, CDR2 YSYEKL. The CDR3 runs to 16 residues. Trimming at V came to 1 base and at J to 5 bases, leaving 8 bases not matched to a gene. The chain's CDR3 is CASSQATGTGVHEQYF. The DNA of the CDR3 is TGCGCCAGCAGCCAAGCAACCGGGACAGGGGTCCACGAGCAGTACTTC.

This clone was observed a single time. CDR3 loop: CASSQPPQLRGTQYF. The CDR3 nucleotides are TGCGCCAGCAGCCAACCTCCGCAACTAAGGGGGACCCAGTACTTC. J is TRBJ2-5 and V is TRBV4-1; D might be TRBD1 (5 bases). The CDR3 has 15 residues. V was shortened by 2 bases and J by 7 bases, with 17 bases between the two germline ends. Germline V lookup: CDR1 MGHRA, CDR2 YSYEKL.

This clone was recorded a few times. This chain connects TRBV21-1 to TRBJ2-7; the D call in the table, TRBD1, was not verified against the DNA. TRBV21-1 is deemed a pseudogene. CDR3 length: 15 amino acids. CDR3 nucleotide sequence: TGTGCCAGCAGCAAGGGTGTGGGACACTCCGACGAGCAGTACTTC. Encoded protein: CASSKGVGHSDEQYF.

This clone has just one count. CDR3 protein: CAWSVLVTNEQYF. CDR3 nucleotides: TGTGCCTGGAGTGTACTGGTAACGAACGAGCAGTACTTC. This rearrangement joins TRBV30 to TRBJ2-7; D is uncertain. The CDR3 consists of 13 residues. Germline V CDR1 and CDR2: GTSNPN, SVGIG (reference sequence). The V and J ends lost 0 bases and 5 bases respectively, with 11 bases between them.

V usage is TRBV9 and J usage is TRBJ2-7; 8 nucleotides agree with TRBD2. V trimming: 0 bases; J trimming: 8 bases; junction bases outside the gene matches: 7. The length of the CDR3 is 14 residues. CDR1 is SGDLS and CDR2 is YYNGEE in the germline V gene. CDR3 nucleotide sequence: TGTGCCAGCAGCGTAGGCGGGGGGACCGTGAAGCAGTACTTC. This translates into CASSVGGGTVKQYF. The full variable domain, in which reference TRBV9 and TRBJ2-7 provide the parts outside the CDR3, is DSGVTQTPKHLITATGQRVTLRCSPRSGDLSVYWYQQSLDQGLQFLIQYYNGEERAKGNILERFSAQQFPDLHSELNLSSLELGDSALYFCASSVGGGTVKQYFGPGTRLTVT.

The V gene is TRBV5-6, the J gene TRBJ2-1; 12 bases align to TRBD2. Germline V CDR1 and CDR2: SGHDT, YYEEEE. The CDR3 totals 16 residues. V dropped 0 bases and J dropped 8; count of bases not matched to a gene: 6. CDR3 amino acids: CASSLGLAGAIYEQFF. CDR3 nucleotide sequence: TGTGCCAGCAGCTTGGGACTAGCGGGAGCAATTTATGAGCAGTTCTTC.

This sequence joins TRBV6-1 and TRBJ2-1, with D maybe TRBD1 (6 bases). The CDR3 contains 13 residues. V shed 8 bases and J shed 6 bases, with 14 bases lying between them. Germline loops: CDR1 MNHNS, CDR2 SASEGT. This CDR3 is CASLGTPSNEQFF. DNA for the CDR3: TGTGCCAGCTTAGGGACACCCTCCAATGAGCAGTTCTTC.

This clone was seen a few times. The chain uses TRBV6-6 and TRBJ1-2, with D unresolved. Trimming shortened V by 5 bases and J by 8 bases, and 15 bases separated the two germline ends. The germline V gene has CDR1 MNHNY and CDR2 SVGAGI (reference sequence). There are 13 residues in the CDR3. As DNA, the CDR3 is TGTGCCAGCAGTCATATTACGGGGTACGGCTACACCTTC. Translated: CASSHITGYGYTF.

The V call is TRBV21-1, the J call TRBJ1-1. TRBV21-1 is marked as a pseudogene. This CDR3 region has 16 residues. For the CDR3, the DNA is TGTGCCAGCGCAAAAGGGGGGAGGGTAGCGAACACTGAAGCTTTCTTT. Protein sequence: CASAKGGRVANTEAFF.

This sequence joins TRBV12-5 and TRBJ1-5, with D unresolved. Germline lookup yields CDR1 LGHNT and CDR2 FRNRAP. The CDR3 contains 17 residues. V dropped 2 bases and J dropped 1 base, with 15 bases sitting between them. The CDR3 bases are TGTGCTAGTGGTTTGTATCCGGGGAAAGGAAGCAATCAGCCCCAGCATTTT. It codes for CASGLYPGKGSNQPQHF.

The chain recombines TRBV7-9 with TRBJ1-1; TRBD1 is a possible D gene (5 bases). Germline V CDR1 and CDR2: SEHNR, FQNEAQ (reference sequence). CDR3 size: 17 residues. Between the trimmed V and J ends, which lost 6 bases and 4 bases, there was a span of 24 bases. The CDR3, as DNA: TGTGCCAGCAGGGCCCCGTGGGTAAGGAACCAGGGCACTGAAGCTTTCTTT. This codes for CASRAPWVRNQGTEAFF.

This clone was observed a single time. The J gene is TRBJ1-5, the V gene TRBV19, with 7 bases matching TRBD1. The CDR3 covers 15 residues. CDR1 LNHDA and CDR2 SQIVND come from the germline V gene (reference sequence). V lost 5 bases to trimming and J lost 6 bases; unmatched junction nucleotides: 10. The CDR3: CASSRGGGGGQPQHF. Written as DNA, the CDR3 is TGTGCCAGTAGTCGGGGAGGAGGGGGCGGTCAGCCCCAGCATTTT.

The chain employs TRBV7-9 and TRBJ2-3; the D is unclear. Germline CDR1 reads SEHNR; CDR2 reads FQNEAQ (reference sequence). The V end was cut by 2 bases, the J end by 2 bases, with 5 bases between. The CDR3 is 13 amino acids. The CDR3 spells CASSLQLTDTQYF. The CDR3 nucleotides are TGTGCCAGCAGCTTACAACTCACAGATACGCAGTATTTT.